One T cell receptor (beta chain) is described in this entry. Profiling relied on immunoSEQ multiplex PCR, and the TCRdb table lists in-frame clones only, not all of them. The sample yields approximately 160,000 clones, 70% to 90% seen once. These data originate in a study of blood T cell repertoires in COVID-19. CDR1 and CDR2 (germline): SGHDT, YYEEEE. Trimming removed 4 bases from V and 3 bases from J, with 5 bases in between. The CDR3 covers 11 residues. This chain joins TRBV5-6 and TRBJ2-7; D is ambiguous. Sequencing was carried out using PBMCs or T cells enriched from blood (not recorded which). The source is a woman aged 50 to 60 who had recovered from COVID-19. In nucleotides, the CDR3 is TGTGCCAGCAGCCACAGCTACGAGCAGTACGTC. Translating gives CASSHSYEQYV.